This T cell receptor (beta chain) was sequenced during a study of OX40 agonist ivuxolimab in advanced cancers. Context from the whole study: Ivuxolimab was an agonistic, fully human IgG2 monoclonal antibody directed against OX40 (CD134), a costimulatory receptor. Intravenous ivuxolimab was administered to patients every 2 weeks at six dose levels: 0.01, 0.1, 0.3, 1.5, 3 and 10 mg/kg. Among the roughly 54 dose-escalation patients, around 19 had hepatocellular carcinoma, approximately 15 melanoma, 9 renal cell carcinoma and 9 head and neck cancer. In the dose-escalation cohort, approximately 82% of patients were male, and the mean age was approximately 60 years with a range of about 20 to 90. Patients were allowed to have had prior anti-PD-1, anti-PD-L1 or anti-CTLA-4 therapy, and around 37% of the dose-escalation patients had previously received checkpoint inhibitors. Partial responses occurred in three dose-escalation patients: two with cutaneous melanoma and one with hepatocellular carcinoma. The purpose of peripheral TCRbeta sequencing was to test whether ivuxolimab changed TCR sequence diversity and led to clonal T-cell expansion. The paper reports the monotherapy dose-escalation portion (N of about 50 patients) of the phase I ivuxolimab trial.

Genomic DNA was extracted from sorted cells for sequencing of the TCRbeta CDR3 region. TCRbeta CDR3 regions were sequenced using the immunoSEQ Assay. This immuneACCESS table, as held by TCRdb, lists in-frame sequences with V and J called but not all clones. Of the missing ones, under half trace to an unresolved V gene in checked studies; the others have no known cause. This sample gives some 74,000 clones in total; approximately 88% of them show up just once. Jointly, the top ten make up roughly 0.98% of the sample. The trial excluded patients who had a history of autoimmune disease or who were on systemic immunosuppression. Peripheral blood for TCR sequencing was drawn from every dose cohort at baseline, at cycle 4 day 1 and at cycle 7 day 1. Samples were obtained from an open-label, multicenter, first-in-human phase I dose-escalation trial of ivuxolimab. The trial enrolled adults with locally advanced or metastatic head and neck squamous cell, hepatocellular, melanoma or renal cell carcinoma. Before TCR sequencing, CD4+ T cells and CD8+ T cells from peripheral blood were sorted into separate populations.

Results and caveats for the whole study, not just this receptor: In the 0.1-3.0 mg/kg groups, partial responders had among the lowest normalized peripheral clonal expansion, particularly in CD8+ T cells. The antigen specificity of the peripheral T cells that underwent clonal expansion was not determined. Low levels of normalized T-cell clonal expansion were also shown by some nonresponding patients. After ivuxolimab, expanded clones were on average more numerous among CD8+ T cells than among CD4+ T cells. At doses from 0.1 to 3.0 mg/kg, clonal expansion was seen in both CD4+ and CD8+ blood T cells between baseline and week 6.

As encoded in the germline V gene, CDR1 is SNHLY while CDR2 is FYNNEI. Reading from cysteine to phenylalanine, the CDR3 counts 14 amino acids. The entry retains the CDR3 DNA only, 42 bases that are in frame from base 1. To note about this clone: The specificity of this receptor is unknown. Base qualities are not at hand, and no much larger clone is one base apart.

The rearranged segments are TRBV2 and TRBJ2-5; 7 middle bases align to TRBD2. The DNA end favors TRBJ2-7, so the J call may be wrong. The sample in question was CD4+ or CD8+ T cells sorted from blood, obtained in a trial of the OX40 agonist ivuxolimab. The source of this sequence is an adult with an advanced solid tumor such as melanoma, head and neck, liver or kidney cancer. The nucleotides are TGTGCCAGCAGCCCCGCTAGCGGTACCTACGAGCAGTACTTC. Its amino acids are CASSPASGTYEQYF.